This is a list of T cell receptor beta chains from one sample in a study of control samples from healthy donors and cancer patients. Here immunoSEQ multiplex PCR was the method, and the copy in TCRdb shows in-frame clones only, minus some. The repertoire holds about 97,000 clones, with more than 85% as singletons. The sequencing sample was made of blood. The receptors stem from a man aged 25 to 40 in good health. The CDR3 runs from the conserved cysteine through the conserved F or W. A D gene is named only where the DNA matches it firmly.

j_gene: TRBJ2-5
v_gene: TRBV3-1/TRBV3-2
d_gene: TRBD2
CDR3aa: CASSLGLAGGPRETQYF

j_gene: TRBJ2-1
v_gene: TRBV4-3
d_gene: NA
CDR3aa: CASSQDWTSYNEQFF

j_gene: TRBJ2-1
v_gene: TRBV3-1/TRBV3-2
d_gene: TRBD2
CDR3aa: CASSQVKSGGGYNEQFF

j_gene: TRBJ1-2
v_gene: TRBV7-9
d_gene: NA
CDR3aa: CASSAPSTGPIRVEYGYTF

j_gene: TRBJ1-2
v_gene: TRBV4-1
d_gene: NA
CDR3aa: CASSNSTRGYTF

j_gene: TRBJ2-1
v_gene: TRBV13
d_gene: NA
CDR3aa: CASSLYSGSYNEQFF

j_gene: TRBJ1-1
v_gene: TRBV6-5
d_gene: NA
CDR3aa: CASSYQRHRNTEAFF

j_gene: TRBJ1-2
v_gene: TRBV2
d_gene: NA
CDR3aa: CASSEEGYGYTF

j_gene: TRBJ2-1
v_gene: TRBV6-2/TRBV6-3
d_gene: TRBD1
CDR3aa: CASSGGQGGYNEQFF

j_gene: TRBJ2-3
v_gene: TRBV11-2
d_gene: NA
CDR3aa: CASSLDLSVDTQYF

j_gene: TRBJ1-5
v_gene: TRBV28
d_gene: NA
CDR3aa: CASSLPGSSAQPQHF

j_gene: TRBJ2-1
v_gene: TRBV5-1
d_gene: TRBD2
CDR3aa: CARSWGGGASYNEQFF

j_gene: TRBJ2-2
v_gene: TRBV3-1/TRBV3-2
d_gene: NA
CDR3aa: CASSQVTPGELFF

j_gene: TRBJ2-2
v_gene: TRBV7-3
d_gene: TRBD1
CDR3aa: CASSQGQGAAGELFF

j_gene: TRBJ2-2
v_gene: TRBV4-2
d_gene: NA
CDR3aa: CASSQKGTGELFF

j_gene: TRBJ2-1
v_gene: TRBV28
d_gene: NA
CDR3aa: CASSSGDGSYNEQFF

j_gene: TRBJ1-1
v_gene: TRBV5-1
d_gene: TRBD1
CDR3aa: CASSLRQGAEAFF

j_gene: TRBJ1-1
v_gene: TRBV6-1
d_gene: NA
CDR3aa: CASSQAGQNTEAFF

j_gene: TRBJ1-2
v_gene: TRBV24-1
d_gene: NA
CDR3aa: CATFVVYGYTF

j_gene: TRBJ2-7
v_gene: TRBV18
d_gene: TRBD1
CDR3aa: CASSQTGGDEQYF

j_gene: TRBJ2-1
v_gene: TRBV7-9
d_gene: TRBD2
CDR3aa: CASSLALRTSGEYNEQFF

j_gene: TRBJ1-1
v_gene: TRBV28
d_gene: NA
CDR3aa: CASGSSGGVGNTEAFF

j_gene: TRBJ2-1
v_gene: TRBV11-2
d_gene: TRBD1
CDR3aa: CASSLVDRFNEQFF

j_gene: TRBJ1-4
v_gene: TRBV5-1
d_gene: NA
CDR3aa: CASSPWPTNEKLFF

j_gene: TRBJ1-6
v_gene: TRBV3-1/TRBV3-2
d_gene: NA
CDR3aa: CASSQYSVGESSPLHF

j_gene: TRBJ2-1
v_gene: TRBV27
d_gene: TRBD2
CDR3aa: CASHRLAPYNEQFF

j_gene: TRBJ2-1
v_gene: TRBV10-1
d_gene: TRBD1
CDR3aa: CASSEGTGINEQFF

j_gene: TRBJ1-2
v_gene: TRBV7-3
d_gene: TRBD1
CDR3aa: CASSLGTGTSGAQGYTF

j_gene: TRBJ2-5
v_gene: TRBV15
d_gene: TRBD1
CDR3aa: CATRTGAQETQYF

j_gene: TRBJ2-1
v_gene: TRBV6-6
d_gene: TRBD2
CDR3aa: CASSYGGTTLPNEQFF

j_gene: TRBJ2-1
v_gene: TRBV13
d_gene: NA
CDR3aa: CASSPRDRWTYNEQFF

j_gene: TRBJ1-6
v_gene: TRBV7-2
d_gene: NA
CDR3aa: CASSFAPRGRGPNNSPLHF

j_gene: TRBJ2-3
v_gene: TRBV5-4
d_gene: NA
CDR3aa: CASSLEAPGTNQYF

j_gene: TRBJ1-6
v_gene: TRBV3-1/TRBV3-2
d_gene: TRBD1
CDR3aa: CASSQEGGQGWGTLHF

j_gene: TRBJ1-3
v_gene: TRBV6-5
d_gene: NA
CDR3aa: CATSPSGGAGNTIYF

j_gene: TRBJ1-2
v_gene: TRBV6-5
d_gene: NA
CDR3aa: CASSYGPGRHGYTF

j_gene: TRBJ2-2
v_gene: TRBV5-4
d_gene: TRBD1
CDR3aa: CASSFNRGSGELFF

j_gene: TRBJ1-1
v_gene: TRBV5-5
d_gene: TRBD1
CDR3aa: CASSLGDRGGTEAFF

j_gene: TRBJ2-7
v_gene: TRBV19
d_gene: TRBD2
CDR3aa: CASSNPGLASSSYEQYF

j_gene: TRBJ1-2
v_gene: TRBV5-6
d_gene: TRBD1
CDR3aa: CASSLPDRGYGYTF

j_gene: TRBJ2-3
v_gene: TRBV21-1
d_gene: NA
CDR3aa: CASSKVGASSTDTQYF

j_gene: TRBJ1-5
v_gene: TRBV2
d_gene: TRBD1
CDR3aa: CASSTQGGNQPQHF

j_gene: TRBJ2-7
v_gene: TRBV11-2
d_gene: NA
CDR3aa: CASSLALNEQYF

j_gene: TRBJ1-2
v_gene: TRBV7-2
d_gene: NA
CDR3aa: CASSLNSNYGYTF

j_gene: TRBJ1-1
v_gene: TRBV7-9
d_gene: NA
CDR3aa: CASSPRGAAMGTEAFF

j_gene: TRBJ1-6
v_gene: TRBV3-1/TRBV3-2
d_gene: TRBD1
CDR3aa: CASSQGRQGNSPLHF

j_gene: TRBJ1-5
v_gene: TRBV6-1
d_gene: NA
CDR3aa: CASSEDLGGYQPQHF

j_gene: TRBJ1-1
v_gene: TRBV6-4
d_gene: NA
CDR3aa: CASSLHGTTEAFF

j_gene: TRBJ2-3
v_gene: TRBV19
d_gene: TRBD1
CDR3aa: CASKHQGADTQYF